This T cell receptor (beta chain) comes out of a study of blood T cell repertoires in COVID-19. Study as a whole: Spain, Italy and the United States supplied samples that represented acute and convalescent COVID-19. Sources were T cells, B-cell-depleted T cells, or PBMCs; the material itself was cDNA or gDNA.

The authors' processing: The assay estimated nucleated cells by amplifying reference gene primers. Sequencing was performed with immunoSEQ multiplex PCR; in TCRdb, only in-frame clones are kept and a portion is missing. The V and J calls and clone size come from that table; D and trimming were worked out from the DNA. The table shows roughly 290,000 clones, with around 86% occurring only once. The CDR3 is 15 residues long. Material for sequencing was peripheral blood. V gene TRBV21-1 combines with J gene TRBJ1-6; TRBD1, the D gene given by the table, was not confirmed from the DNA. TRBV21-1 is a known pseudogene. The receptor's source is a woman aged 25-40 years who had recovered from COVID-19. The CDR3 DNA is TGTGCCAGCAGCTTTAGGACAGGGGGCGAATCACCCCTCCACTTT. Protein product: CASSFRTGGESPLHF.